Listed below are T cell receptor beta chains from one sample, sequenced in a study of T cells after yellow fever vaccination. Each CDR3 protein gets one entry after TCRdb re-called the 5' RACE reads with MiXCR. Among approximately 140,000 distinct CDR3 sequences listed, roughly 8% were seen once. Sequencing was performed on CD4+ T cells sorted from PBMCs, taken 5 days after the yellow fever booster vaccination. These receptors were collected from a man in his thirties or forties who received the YFV17D yellow fever vaccine. Each CDR3 is given with its conserved first and last residue. The D gene is left open where the match is weak.

v_gene	d_gene	j_gene	CDR3aa
TRBV20-1	-	TRBJ2-7	CCADHRTGRGLSSYEQYF
TRBV29-1	-	TRBJ2-1	CSVGGKGNEQFF
TRBV30	-	TRBJ1-2	CAWSVEAHYGYTF
TRBV20-1	TRBD2	TRBJ2-1	CSASEASGGYNEQFF
TRBV5-5	-	TRBJ2-5	CASSRDKRRETQYF
TRBV28	-	TRBJ2-5	CASSLGGPRIETQYF
TRBV6-5	-	TRBJ2-5	CASSYVQNIGTQYF
TRBV20-1	-	TRBJ1-2	CSAMGGLGGYTF
TRBV20-1	TRBD2	TRBJ2-1	CSATRRGGVDNEQFF
TRBV19	-	TRBJ2-2	CASRVLGLVTGELFF
TRBV19	TRBD2	TRBJ2-3	CASTLAGPPSTDTQYF
TRBV15	TRBD1	TRBJ2-1	CATSRELQGAFNEQFF
TRBV5-1	-	TRBJ2-6	CASSEPGPFFSGANVLTF